This T cell receptor beta chain appears in the sequencing data of a study of blood T cell repertoires in COVID-19. Study summary: Nucleic acid was either cDNA or gDNA, and it came from T cells, B-cell-depleted T cells, or PBMCs.

Germline assignment: CDR1 SGHRS and CDR2 YFSETQ. This CDR3 is 13 amino acids long. With 5 bases removed from V and 0 bases from J, the gap between germline ends came to 8 bases. Profiling relied on immunoSEQ multiplex PCR, and the TCRdb table lists in-frame clones only, not all of them. This sample has more than 250,000 clones, with around four fifths found just once. V and J are TRBV5-1 and TRBJ1-1; D is ambiguous. The clonotype comes from a woman between 50 and 59 years old with acute or convalescent COVID-19. Source material: peripheral blood. The CDR3 DNA reads as TGCGCCAGCAGACCTACAGTGAACACTGAAGCTTTCTTT. This gives the protein CASRPTVNTEAFF.